This record concerns one TCR beta chain sequence. Its antigen is unidentified. Here immunoSEQ multiplex PCR was the method, and the copy in TCRdb shows in-frame clones only, minus some. The table lists under 15,000 clones, around 62% of them singletons. Germline-derived CDR1 and CDR2 are MNHEY and SVGAGI. V gave up 3 bases and J gave up 6 bases; unmatched junction bases: 3. The CDR3 consists of 14 residues. The sample comes from a study of regulatory dendritic cells for organ transplantation. Study-level information: LPS was added to dendritic cell cultures on day 6.

Allogeneic regulatory or mature dendritic cells were co-cultured for less than six days with CFSE-labeled sorted T cells at 1:10. The rearrangement joins TRBV6-5 to TRBJ2-1, with 9 bases matching TRBD2. The specimen was naive CD8+ T cells from blood cultured with dendritic cells. Sample subset: CD45RA+ naive T cells. The source of this sequence is a human donor in good health. CDR3 nucleotide sequence: TGTGCCAGCAGTTATGTGCGGGGGGGCAATGAGCAGTTCTTC. Translated, it gives CASSYVRGGNEQFF.